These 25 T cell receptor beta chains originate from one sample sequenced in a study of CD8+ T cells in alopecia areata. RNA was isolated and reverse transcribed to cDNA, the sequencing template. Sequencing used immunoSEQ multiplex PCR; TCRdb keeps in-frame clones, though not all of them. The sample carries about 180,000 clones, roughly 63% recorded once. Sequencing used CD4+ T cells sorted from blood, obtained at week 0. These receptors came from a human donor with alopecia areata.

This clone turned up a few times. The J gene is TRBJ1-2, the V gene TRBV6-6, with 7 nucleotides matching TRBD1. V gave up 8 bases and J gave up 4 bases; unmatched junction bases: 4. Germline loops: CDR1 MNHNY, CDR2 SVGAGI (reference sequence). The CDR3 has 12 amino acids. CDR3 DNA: TGTGCCAGCTTGCAGGGGGTCTATGGCTACACCTTC. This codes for CASLQGVYGYTF.

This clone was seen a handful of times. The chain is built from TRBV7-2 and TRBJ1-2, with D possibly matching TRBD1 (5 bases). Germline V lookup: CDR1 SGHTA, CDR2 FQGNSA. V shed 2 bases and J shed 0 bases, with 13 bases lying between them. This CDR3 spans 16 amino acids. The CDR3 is CASSLNRLNSNYGYTF. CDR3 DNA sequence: TGTGCCAGCAGCTTAAACAGGCTCAATTCTAACTATGGCTACACCTTC.

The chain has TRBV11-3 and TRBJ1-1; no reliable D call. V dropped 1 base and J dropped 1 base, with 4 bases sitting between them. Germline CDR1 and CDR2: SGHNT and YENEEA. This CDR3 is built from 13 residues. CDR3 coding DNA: TGTGCCAGCAGCTTAGTAAAGAACACTGAAGCTTTCTTT. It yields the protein CASSLVKNTEAFF.

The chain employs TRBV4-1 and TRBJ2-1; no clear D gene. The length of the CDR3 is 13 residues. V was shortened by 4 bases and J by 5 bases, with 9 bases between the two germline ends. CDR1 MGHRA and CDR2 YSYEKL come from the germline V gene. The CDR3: CASSRSHHNEQFF. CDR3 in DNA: TGCGCCAGCAGCCGCTCCCACCACAATGAGCAGTTCTTC.

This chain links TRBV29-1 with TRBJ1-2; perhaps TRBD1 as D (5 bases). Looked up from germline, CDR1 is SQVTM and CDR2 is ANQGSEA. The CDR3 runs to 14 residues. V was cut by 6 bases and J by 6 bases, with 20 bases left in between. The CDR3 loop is CSVAGWGDLNGYTF. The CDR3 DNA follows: TGCAGCGTGGCAGGATGGGGGGACCTAAATGGCTACACCTTC. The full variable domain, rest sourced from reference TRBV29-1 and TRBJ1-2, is SAVISQKPSRDICQRGTSLTIQCQVDSQVTMMFWYRQQPGQSLTLIATANQGSEATYESGFVIDKFPISRPNLTFSTLTVSNMSPEDSSIYLCSVAGWGDLNGYTFGSGTRLTVV.

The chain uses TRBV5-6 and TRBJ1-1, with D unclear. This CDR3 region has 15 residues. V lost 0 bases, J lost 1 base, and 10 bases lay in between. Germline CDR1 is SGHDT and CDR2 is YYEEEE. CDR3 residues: CASSLDTGQNTEAFF. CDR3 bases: TGTGCCAGCAGCTTGGACACGGGTCAGAACACTGAAGCTTTCTTT.

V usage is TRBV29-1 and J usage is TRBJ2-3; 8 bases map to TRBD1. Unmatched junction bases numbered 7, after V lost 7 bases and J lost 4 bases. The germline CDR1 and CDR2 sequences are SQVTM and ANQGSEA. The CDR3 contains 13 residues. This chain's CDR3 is CSASDRAADTQYF. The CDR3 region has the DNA TGCAGCGCCTCGGACAGGGCGGCAGATACGCAGTATTTT.

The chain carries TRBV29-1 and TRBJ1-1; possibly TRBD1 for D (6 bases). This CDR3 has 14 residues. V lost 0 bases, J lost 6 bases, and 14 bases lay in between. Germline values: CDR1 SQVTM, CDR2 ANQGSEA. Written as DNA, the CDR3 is TGCAGCGTTGAAGATCCTGGGGCAGGGGCTGAAGCTTTCTTT. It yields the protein CSVEDPGAGAEAFF. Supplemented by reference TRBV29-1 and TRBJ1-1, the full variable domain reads SAVISQKPSRDICQRGTSLTIQCQVDSQVTMMFWYRQQPGQSLTLIATANQGSEATYESGFVIDKFPISRPNLTFSTLTVSNMSPEDSSIYLCSVEDPGAGAEAFFGQGTRLTVV.

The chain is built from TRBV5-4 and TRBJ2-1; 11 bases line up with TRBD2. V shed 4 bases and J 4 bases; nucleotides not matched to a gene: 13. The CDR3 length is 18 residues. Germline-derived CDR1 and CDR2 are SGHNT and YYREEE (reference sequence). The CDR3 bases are TGTGCCAGCAGCCCAGGCGGTAGCGGGGGGGCAAGGTACAATGAGCAGTTCTTC. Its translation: CASSPGGSGGARYNEQFF.

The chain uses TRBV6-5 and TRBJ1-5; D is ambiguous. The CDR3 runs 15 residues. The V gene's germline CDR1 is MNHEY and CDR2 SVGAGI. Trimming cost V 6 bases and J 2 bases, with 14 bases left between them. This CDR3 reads CASSQEGWGNQPQHF. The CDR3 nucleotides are TGTGCCAGCAGCCAAGAGGGATGGGGCAATCAGCCCCAGCATTTT.

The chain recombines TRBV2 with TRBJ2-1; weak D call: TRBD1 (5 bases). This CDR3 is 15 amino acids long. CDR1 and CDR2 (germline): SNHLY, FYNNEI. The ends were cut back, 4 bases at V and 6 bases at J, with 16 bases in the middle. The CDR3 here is CASSVRVSVSNEQFF. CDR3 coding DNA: TGTGCCAGCAGTGTCAGGGTCTCGGTTTCCAATGAGCAGTTCTTC. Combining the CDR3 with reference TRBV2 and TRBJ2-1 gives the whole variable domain EPEVTQTPSHQVTQMGQEVILRCVPISNHLYFYWYRQILGQKVEFLVSFYNNEISEKSEIFDDQFSVERPDGSNFTLKIRSTKLEDSAMYFCASSVRVSVSNEQFFGPGTRLTVL.

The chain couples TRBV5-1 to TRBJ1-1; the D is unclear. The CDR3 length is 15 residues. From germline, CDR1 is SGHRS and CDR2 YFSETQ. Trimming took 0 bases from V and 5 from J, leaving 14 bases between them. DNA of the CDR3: TGCGCCAGCAGCTTGGGAACCCGGGTGAGGACTGAAGCTTTCTTT. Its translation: CASSLGTRVRTEAFF. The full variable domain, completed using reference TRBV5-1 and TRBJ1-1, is KAGVTQTPRYLIKTRGQQVTLSCSPISGHRSVSWYQQTPGQGLQFLFEYFSETQRNKGNFPGRFSGRQFSNSRSEMNVSTLELGDSALYLCASSLGTRVRTEAFFGQGTRLTVV.

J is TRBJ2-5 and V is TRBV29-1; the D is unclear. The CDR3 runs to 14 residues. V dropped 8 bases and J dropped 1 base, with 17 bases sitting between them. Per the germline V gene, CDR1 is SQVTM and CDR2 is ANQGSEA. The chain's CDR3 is CSIIPRLPQETQYF. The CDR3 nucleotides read TGCAGCATAATCCCCCGACTGCCCCAAGAGACCCAGTACTTC. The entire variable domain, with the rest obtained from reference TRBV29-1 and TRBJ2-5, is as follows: SAVISQKPSRDICQRGTSLTIQCQVDSQVTMMFWYRQQPGQSLTLIATANQGSEATYESGFVIDKFPISRPNLTFSTLTVSNMSPEDSSIYLCSIIPRLPQETQYFGPGTRLLVL.

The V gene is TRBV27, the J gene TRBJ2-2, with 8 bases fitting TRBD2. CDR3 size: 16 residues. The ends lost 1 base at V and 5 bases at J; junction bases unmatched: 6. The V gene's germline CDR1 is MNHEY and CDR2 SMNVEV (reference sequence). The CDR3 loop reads CASSLFGTSPTGELFF. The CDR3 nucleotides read TGTGCCAGCAGTTTATTTGGGACTAGTCCGACCGGGGAGCTGTTTTTT.

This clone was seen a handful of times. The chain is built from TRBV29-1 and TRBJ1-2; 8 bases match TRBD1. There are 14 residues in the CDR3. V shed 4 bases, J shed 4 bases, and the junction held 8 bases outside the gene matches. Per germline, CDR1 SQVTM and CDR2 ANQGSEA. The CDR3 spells CSVAPGGAGYGYTF. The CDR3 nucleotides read TGCAGCGTTGCCCCAGGGGGCGCAGGCTATGGCTACACCTTC.

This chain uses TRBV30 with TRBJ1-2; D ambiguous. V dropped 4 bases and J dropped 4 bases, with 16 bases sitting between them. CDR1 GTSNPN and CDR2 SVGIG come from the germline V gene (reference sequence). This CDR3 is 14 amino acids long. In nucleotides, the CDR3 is TGTGCCTGGACGATAGGTCAGGTGCTCTATGGCTACACCTTC. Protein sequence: CAWTIGQVLYGYTF.

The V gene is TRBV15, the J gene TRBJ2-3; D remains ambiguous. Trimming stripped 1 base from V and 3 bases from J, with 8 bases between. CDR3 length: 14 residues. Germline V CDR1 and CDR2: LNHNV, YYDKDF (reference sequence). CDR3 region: CATSRGLGTDTQYF. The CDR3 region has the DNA TGTGCCACCAGCAGAGGGTTGGGGACAGATACGCAGTATTTT.

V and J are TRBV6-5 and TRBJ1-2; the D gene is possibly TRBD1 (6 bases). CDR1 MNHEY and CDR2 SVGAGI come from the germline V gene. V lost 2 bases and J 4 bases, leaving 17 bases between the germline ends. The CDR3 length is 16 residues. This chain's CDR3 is CASSYSSGGLSYGYTF. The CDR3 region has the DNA TGTGCCAGCAGTTACAGCTCTGGGGGGCTTAGCTATGGCTACACCTTC.

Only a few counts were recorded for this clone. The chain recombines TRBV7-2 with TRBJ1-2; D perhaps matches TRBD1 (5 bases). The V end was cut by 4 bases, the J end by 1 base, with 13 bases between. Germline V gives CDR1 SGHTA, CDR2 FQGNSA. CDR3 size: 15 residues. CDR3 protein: CASSSRQRGNYGYTF. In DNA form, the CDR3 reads TGTGCCAGCAGCTCTAGACAGCGCGGTAACTATGGCTACACCTTC.

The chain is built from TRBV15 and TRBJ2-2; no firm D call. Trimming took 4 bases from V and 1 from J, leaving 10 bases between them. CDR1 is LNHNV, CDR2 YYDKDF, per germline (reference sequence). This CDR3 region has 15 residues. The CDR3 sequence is CATSTGFKNTGELFF. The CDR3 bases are TGTGCCACCAGCACCGGCTTCAAGAACACCGGGGAGCTGTTTTTT.

The CDR3 region is CASSLLGEQFF. DNA of the CDR3: TGCGCCAGCAGCTTGTTGGGTGAGCAGTTCTTC. This rearrangement joins TRBV5-1 to TRBJ2-1; D is ambiguous. V was cut by 1 base and J by 9 bases, with 5 bases left in between. Germline V gene sequence: CDR1 SGHRS, CDR2 YFSETQ. This CDR3 is built from 11 residues.

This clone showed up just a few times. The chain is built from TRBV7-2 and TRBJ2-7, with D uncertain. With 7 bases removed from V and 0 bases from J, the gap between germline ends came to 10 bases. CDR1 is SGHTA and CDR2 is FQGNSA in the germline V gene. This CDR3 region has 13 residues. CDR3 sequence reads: CASKLRSSYEQYF. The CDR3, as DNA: TGTGCCAGCAAACTACGAAGCTCCTACGAGCAGTACTTC.

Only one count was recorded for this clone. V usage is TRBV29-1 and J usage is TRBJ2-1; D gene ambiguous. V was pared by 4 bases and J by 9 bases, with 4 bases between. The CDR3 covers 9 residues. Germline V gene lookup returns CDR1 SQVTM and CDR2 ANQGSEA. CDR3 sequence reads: CSVAPEQFF. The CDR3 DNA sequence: TGCAGCGTTGCACCTGAGCAGTTCTTC.

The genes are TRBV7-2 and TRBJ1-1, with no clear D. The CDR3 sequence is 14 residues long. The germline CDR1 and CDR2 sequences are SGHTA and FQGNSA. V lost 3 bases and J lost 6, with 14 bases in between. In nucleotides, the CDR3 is TGTGCCAGCAGCTTTGGGCGGGCAGCGGCTGAAGCTTTCTTT. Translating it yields CASSFGRAAAEAFF.

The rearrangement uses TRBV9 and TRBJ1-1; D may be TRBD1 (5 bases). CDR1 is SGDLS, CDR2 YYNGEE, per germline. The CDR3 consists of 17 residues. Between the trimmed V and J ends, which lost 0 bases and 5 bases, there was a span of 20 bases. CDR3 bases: TGTGCCAGCAGCGTAGAAGGGGTTGGTGGTTTCGAAACTGAAGCTTTCTTT. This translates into CASSVEGVGGFETEAFF. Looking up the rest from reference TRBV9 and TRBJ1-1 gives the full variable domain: DSGVTQTPKHLITATGQRVTLRCSPRSGDLSVYWYQQSLDQGLQFLIQYYNGEERAKGNILERFSAQQFPDLHSELNLSSLELGDSALYFCASSVEGVGGFETEAFFGQGTRLTVV.